Below, one T cell receptor beta chain is given with its context. The same CDR3 also results from other DNA sequences found in this sample. This specimen comes from a study of blood T cell repertoires in COVID-19. Profiling relied on immunoSEQ multiplex PCR, and the TCRdb table lists in-frame clones only, not all of them. Seen here are approximately 250,000 clones, around 90% observed once, and the top ten hold about 2.9%. J lost 0 bases, V lost 5 bases, and 5 bases had no gene match. The germline V gene has CDR1 SGHTA and CDR2 FQGNSA. This CDR3 comprises 15 residues. The chain has TRBV7-2 and TRBJ2-3; 7 bases are shared with TRBD2. The sequence came from a woman aged 40 to 49 who had been exposed to COVID-19. Sequenced input: PBMCs or T cells enriched from blood (not recorded which). The CDR3 nucleotides read TGTGCCAGCAGCCGGACTAGTGGGAGCACAGATACGCAGTATTTT. This sequence encodes CASSRTSGSTDTQYF.